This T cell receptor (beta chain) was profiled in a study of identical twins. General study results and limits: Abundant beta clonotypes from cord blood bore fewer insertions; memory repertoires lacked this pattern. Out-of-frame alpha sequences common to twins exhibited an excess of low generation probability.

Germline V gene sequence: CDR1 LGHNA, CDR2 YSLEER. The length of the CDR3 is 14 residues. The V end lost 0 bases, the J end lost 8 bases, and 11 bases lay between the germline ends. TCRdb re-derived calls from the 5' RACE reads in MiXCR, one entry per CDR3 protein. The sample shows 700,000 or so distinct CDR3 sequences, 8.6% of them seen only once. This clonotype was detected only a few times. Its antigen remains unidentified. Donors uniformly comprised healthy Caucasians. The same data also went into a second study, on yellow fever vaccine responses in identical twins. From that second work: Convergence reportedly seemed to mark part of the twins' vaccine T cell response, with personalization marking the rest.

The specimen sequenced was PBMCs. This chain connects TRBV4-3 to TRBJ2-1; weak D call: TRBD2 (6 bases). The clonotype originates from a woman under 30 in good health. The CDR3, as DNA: TGCGCCAGCAGCCAAGAGAATAGGGAGGATGAGCAGTTCTTC. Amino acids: CASSQENREDEQFF.